This entry describes one TCR beta chain. Assay: immunoSEQ multiplex PCR; the TCRdb copy retains only in-frame clones and omits some. The top ten clones hold approximately 5.9% of a sample with 300,000 to 400,000 clones, about 87% of them seen once. Germline V gene lookup returns CDR1 SGHNT and CDR2 YENEEA. Trimming left V 5 bases short and J 3 bases short, with 10 bases between. This CDR3 region has 13 residues. The treatment: around 19 received Ad26.COV2.S at low or high dose, single or two shots; about 5 received placebo; per-sample allocation not given. Sampling was performed 63 days after the first vaccine or placebo injection. This record comes from a study of Ad26.COV2.S vaccination and SARS-CoV-2 variants.

The chain uses TRBV11-3 and TRBJ1-1, with D perhaps TRBD1 (5 bases). The sample here was peripheral blood, taken in a trial of Ad26.COV2.S vaccine versus placebo. The clonotype was recovered from a person between 18 and 65 years old who received the Ad26.COV2.S COVID-19 vaccine or a placebo. This CDR3 is CASSPGADTEAFF. The CDR3 bases are TGTGCCAGCAGCCCCGGGGCGGACACTGAAGCTTTCTTT.